This TCR beta chain was profiled in a study of beta chain features in type 1 diabetes. Findings and limits, study-wide: Moderate but significant shortening of TCRB CDR3s was recorded in all four CD4+ subsets from Type 1 diabetes patients. TCRB repertoires of naive, central memory and Treg cells appeared more similar among patients than among healthy donors.

About this clone: Its antigen is not known. The same CDR3 arises from other DNA sequences in this sample as well.

Germline V CDR1 and CDR2: SGHNT, YYREEE (reference sequence). Trimming removed 4 bases at V and 4 bases at J, with 8 bases between. The length of the CDR3 is 12 residues. The investigators reverse transcribed all of the isolated RNA, so they sequenced expressed TCRB transcripts. Libraries were prepared by immunoSEQ multiplex PCR; TCRdb keeps only in-frame clonotypes and omits some of them. The sample includes hundreds of thousands of clones, around an eighth of them seen just once. The sequence derives from a young man with type 1 diabetes. V is TRBV5-4 and J is TRBJ1-2; tentatively, D is TRBD1 (6 bases). Sequencing was carried out using naive CD4+ T cells from blood. CDR3 sequence (DNA): TGTGCCAGCAGCCCGGACAGCTATGGCTACACCTTC. This encodes CASSPDSYGYTF.